The rows below give T cell receptor beta chains drawn from one sample of a study of post-analysis software for immune sequencing data. TCRdb re-called the PCR reads through MiXCR, storing one row per CDR3 protein. The top ten hold around 0.55% of the sample, which has hundreds of thousands of distinct CDR3 sequences, 25% to 30% seen once. What was sequenced was blood. Receptors were obtained from a girl aged 5-17 years with multiple sclerosis. Each CDR3 is given with its conserved first and last residue. Fields, in order: CDR3 protein, CDR3 DNA, D gene, J gene, clone size, V gene. The D gene is left open where the match is weak. Some rows have no size entry. The others give once, few or many, or a class for an expanded clone.

CAISESKSGAVTGTQYF | TGTGCCATCAGTGAGTCTAAAAGCGGGGCGGTCACAGGTACGCAGTATTTT | TRBD2 | TRBJ2-3 | - | TRBV10-3
CSARTAGPGDTQYF | TGCAGTGCTAGGACGGCGGGACCAGGGGATACGCAGTATTTT | - | TRBJ2-3 | - | TRBV20-1
CAIQGEGRTYNEQFF | TGTGCCATTCAAGGCGAGGGAAGGACCTACAATGAGCAGTTCTTC | - | TRBJ2-1 | few | TRBV2
CSARDVAGSYEQYF | TGCAGTGCTAGAGATGTTGCGGGTTCCTACGAGCAGTACTTC | - | TRBJ2-7 | - | TRBV20-1
CSARWANEKLFF | TGCAGTGCTAGATGGGCTAATGAAAAACTGTTTTTT | - | TRBJ1-4 | few | TRBV20-1
CSARDNRENTEAFF | TGCAGTGCTAGAGATAACCGGGAGAACACTGAAGCTTTCTTT | - | TRBJ1-1 | - | TRBV20-1
CSAAGDRVGETQYF | TGCAGCGCCGCCGGGGATCGGGTCGGAGAGACCCAGTACTTC | - | TRBJ2-5 | many | TRBV29-1
CSARDQLSYGYTF | TGCAGTGCTAGAGATCAGCTCAGCTATGGCTACACCTTC | - | TRBJ1-2 | - | TRBV20-1
CASSGGVGEQYF | TGTGCCAGCTCGGGGGGGGTCGGGGAGCAGTACTTC | TRBD2 | TRBJ2-7 | - | TRBV6-5
CASNQDTGRAGGSYNEQFF | TGCGCCAGCAACCAAGATACGGGCCGCGCGGGAGGCTCCTACAATGAGCAGTTCTTC | TRBD2 | TRBJ2-1 | - | TRBV4-3
CASSLPAGQTNTQYF | TGTGCCAGCAGTTTGCCAGCGGGACAGACAAATACGCAGTATTTT | - | TRBJ2-3 | - | TRBV12-3/TRBV12-4
CASSLVGRLTPTQDTQYF | TGTGCCAGCAGCTTAGTGGGGAGACTTACTCCCACCCAAGATACGCAGTATTTT | - | TRBJ2-3 | - | TRBV7-9
CASTNDRGRRNEQFF | TGTGCCAGCACCAATGACAGGGGGCGCCGGAATGAGCAGTTCTTC | TRBD1 | TRBJ2-1 | few | TRBV6-1
CAISEAAYQPQHF | TGTGCCATCAGTGAGGCCGCCTATCAGCCCCAGCATTTT | - | TRBJ1-5 | few | TRBV10-3
CASNRQWETQYF | TGTGCCAGCAACCGACAGTGGGAGACCCAGTACTTC | - | TRBJ2-5 | - | TRBV28
CASSSPGESEYF | TGTGCCAGCAGCTCACCGGGGGAGAGTGAGTACTTC | - | TRBJ2-7 | few | TRBV7-9
CASSLPKGVRSGYTF | TGTGCCAGCAGCTTACCAAAGGGGGTACGGTCTGGCTACACCTTC | - | TRBJ1-2 | - | TRBV7-2
CASTLVADRYNEQFF | TGCGCCAGCACGTTAGTTGCGGACCGCTACAATGAGCAGTTCTTC | - | TRBJ2-1 | - | TRBV10-2
CSVRPDYNEQFF | TGCAGCGTTCGTCCGGATTACAATGAGCAGTTCTTC | - | TRBJ2-1 | many | TRBV29-1
CASSRAGGEQYF | TGTGCCAGCAGCCGAGCAGGGGGTGAGCAGTACTTC | TRBD1 | TRBJ2-5 | few | TRBV7-9
CASSLRTGGANEQFF | TGTGCCAGCAGCTTGAGGACAGGGGGAGCGAATGAGCAGTTCTTC | TRBD1 | TRBJ2-1 | - | TRBV7-2
CASSLIRTSGLPYNEQYF | TGTGCCAGCAGCCTCATAAGGACTAGCGGTTTACCATACAATGAGCAGTACTTC | TRBD2 | TRBJ2-7 | - | TRBV6-2/TRBV6-3
CASSEAVWGYTF | TGTGCCAGCAGTGAAGCGGTCTGGGGCTACACCTTC | - | TRBJ1-2 | - | TRBV6-1
CASSRRNGEVGYTF | TGTGCCAGCAGCCGCCGCAACGGGGAAGTGGGCTACACCTTC | - | TRBJ1-2 | - | TRBV5-6
CASSQDMAGPSGYTF | TGTGCCAGCAGCCAAGATATGGCAGGTCCGTCTGGCTACACCTTC | - | TRBJ1-2 | few | TRBV14
CASSPWASNQPQHF | TGTGCCAGCAGTCCGTGGGCTAGCAATCAGCCCCAGCATTTT | - | TRBJ1-5 | once | TRBV27
CSALYTDTQYF | TGCAGCGCCCTTTACACAGATACGCAGTATTTT | - | TRBJ2-3 | many | TRBV29-1
CASSRQGTNSPLHF | TGTGCCAGCTCACGACAGGGGACTAATTCACCCCTCCACTTT | TRBD1 | TRBJ1-6 | few | TRBV18
CASTQTGTEGYTF | TGTGCCAGCACCCAAACCGGGACAGAGGGCTACACCTTC | TRBD1 | TRBJ1-2 | few | TRBV2
CASSGNRGQFF | TGTGCCAGCAGCGGCAATAGGGGGCAGTTCTTC | - | TRBJ2-1 | - | TRBV9
CASSRQRSGANVLTF | TGTGCCAGCAGTCGACAGCGCTCTGGGGCCAACGTCCTGACTTTC | - | TRBJ2-6 | many | TRBV7-2
CASSLAGGTGSQAYEQYF | TGTGCCAGCAGCTTAGCCGGGGGAACAGGGTCCCAGGCCTACGAGCAGTACTTC | - | TRBJ2-7 | - | TRBV7-2
CASSLDREDTQYF | TGTGCCAGCAGCCTAGACAGGGAAGATACGCAGTATTTT | TRBD1 | TRBJ2-3 | many | TRBV7-6
CASSGQGPTDTQYF | TGTGCCAGCAGTGGACAGGGACCGACAGATACGCAGTATTTT | TRBD1 | TRBJ2-3 | many | TRBV6-2/TRBV6-3
CASSRAPDTQYF | TGCGCCAGCAGCCGCGCCCCCGATACGCAGTATTTT | - | TRBJ2-3 | few | TRBV5-1
CASSLVLDRVVRGYTF | TGTGCCAGCAGCTTGGTCCTCGACAGGGTGGTGCGAGGCTACACCTTC | TRBD1 | TRBJ1-2 | few | TRBV5-8
CASSLGTGLGYEQYF | TGTGCCAGCAGCTTAGGGACAGGTCTAGGGTACGAGCAGTACTTC | TRBD1 | TRBJ2-7 | many | TRBV7-8
CASSPGGVAGDEQYF | TGTGCCAGTAGTCCAGGGGGAGTAGCCGGAGACGAGCAGTACTTC | TRBD1 | TRBJ2-7 | few | TRBV19
CASSAGQGGDTQYF | TGTGCCAGCAGCGCAGGACAGGGCGGGGATACGCAGTATTTT | TRBD1 | TRBJ2-3 | few | TRBV6-5
CASSSKRGYEQYF | TGTGCCAGCAGTTCCAAGCGGGGTTACGAGCAGTACTTC | TRBD2 | TRBJ2-7 | few | TRBV12-3/TRBV12-4
CASASGGMIGTDTQYF | TGTGCCAGCGCCTCAGGGGGTATGATCGGCACAGATACGCAGTATTTT | TRBD1 | TRBJ2-3 | - | TRBV5-5
CASSQEEQGSDTQYF | TGCGCCAGCAGCCAAGAGGAACAGGGTTCAGATACGCAGTATTTT | - | TRBJ2-3 | few | TRBV4-1
CSVDTGAYYGYTF | TGCAGCGTTGATACAGGGGCTTACTATGGCTACACCTTC | TRBD1 | TRBJ1-2 | few | TRBV29-1
CSARDGRGAHYGYTF | TGCAGTGCTAGAGATGGCAGGGGCGCTCACTATGGCTACACCTTC | - | TRBJ1-2 | few | TRBV20-1
CASSLIDRANEQFF | TGTGCCAGCAGCCTCATAGACCGGGCAAATGAGCAGTTCTTC | - | TRBJ2-1 | few | TRBV9
CASSLTFPIGGRVSYEQYF | TGTGCCAGCAGCTTAACATTCCCGATCGGCGGGAGGGTCTCCTACGAGCAGTACTTC | TRBD2 | TRBJ2-7 | - | TRBV7-2
CSVRTGNMAQETQYF | TGCAGCGTTCGGACAGGGAATATGGCCCAAGAGACCCAGTACTTC | TRBD1 | TRBJ2-5 | - | TRBV29-1
CASSQEATGYGYTF | TGTGCCAGCAGCCAAGAGGCGACAGGGTATGGCTACACCTTC | TRBD1 | TRBJ1-2 | - | TRBV3-1
CATSDFEETQYF | TGTGCCACCAGTGATTTTGAAGAGACCCAGTACTTC | - | TRBJ2-5 | few | TRBV24-1
CASSPGARTEAFF | TGTGCCAGCAGTCCAGGGGCCAGAACTGAAGCTTTCTTT | - | TRBJ1-1 | - | TRBV6-1
CASSLVVSAGGLFF | TGTGCCAGCAGTTTAGTTGTATCAGCCGGGGGGCTGTTTTTT | - | TRBJ2-2 | - | TRBV12-3/TRBV12-4
CASSIMPSSGSTDTQYF | TGTGCCAGCAGCATTATGCCCTCGAGCGGGAGCACAGATACGCAGTATTTT | - | TRBJ2-3 | - | TRBV7-2
CASSLVGTSTDTQYF | TGTGCCAGCAGCTTAGTCGGAACTAGCACAGATACGCAGTATTTT | - | TRBJ2-3 | few | TRBV11-2
CASSRRTGGQETQYF | TGCGCCAGCAGCCGAAGGACAGGGGGCCAGGAGACCCAGTACTTC | TRBD1 | TRBJ2-5 | - | TRBV5-1